The 25 T cell receptor beta chains below all came from one sample that was sequenced in a study of T cell responses to AZD1222 COVID-19 vaccine. Assay: immunoSEQ multiplex PCR; the TCRdb copy retains only in-frame clones and omits some. Here the sample spans over 130,000 clones, roughly 90% being singletons. The specimen was peripheral blood, collected 28 days after the second AZD1222 dose. The source of these receptors is an adult who received the AZD1222 COVID-19 vaccine.

The chain employs TRBV25-1 and TRBJ1-3; D gene unclear. This CDR3 spans 15 amino acids. The V gene lost 3 bases and the J gene lost 3 bases, with 12 bases spanning the gap. Looked up from germline, CDR1 is MGHDK and CDR2 is SYGVNS. In DNA form, the CDR3 reads TGTGCCAGCAGTGACGGAGGGTCCCGTGGAAACACCATATATTTT. This encodes CASSDGGSRGNTIYF. The full variable domain, with the rest looked up from reference TRBV25-1 and TRBJ1-3, is EADIYQTPRYLVIGTGKKITLECSQTMGHDKMYWYQQDPGMELHLIHYSYGVNSTEKGDLSSESTVSRIRTEHFPLTLESARPSHTSQYLCASSDGGSRGNTIYFGEGSWLTVV.

This clone was counted a single time. V and J are TRBV2 and TRBJ2-7; D is perhaps TRBD1 (6 bases). The CDR3 totals 15 residues. Looked up from germline, CDR1 is SNHLY and CDR2 is FYNNEI. V was clipped by 6 bases and J by 3 bases, with 18 bases between them. The chain's CDR3 is CASSRRNRALYEQYF. CDR3 nucleotide sequence: TGTGCCAGCAGCCGAAGGAACAGGGCTCTCTACGAGCAGTACTTC.

The J gene is TRBJ2-2, the V gene TRBV29-1; a possible D gene is TRBD2 (7 bases). Trimming pared 6 bases from V and 7 bases from J, leaving 18 bases between. The length of the CDR3 is 14 residues. The V gene's germline CDR1 is SQVTM and CDR2 ANQGSEA. The CDR3 DNA reads TGCAGCGTCCCCCAAGGCGGGGGACACGGGGAGCTGTTTTTT. Its translation: CSVPQGGGHGELFF.

The chain is built from TRBV6-5 and TRBJ2-5; tentative D call: TRBD1 (6 bases). This CDR3 has 15 amino acids. Between the trimmed V and J ends, which lost 6 bases and 7 bases, there was a span of 21 bases. Germline-derived CDR1 and CDR2 are MNHEY and SVGAGI. CDR3 bases: TGTGCCAGCAGGGGAACAGGGCTTGTGGTTGTGACCCAGTACTTC. Its translation: CASRGTGLVVVTQYF.

The gene calls are TRBV19 and TRBJ1-1; 8 bases are a match to TRBD1. CDR3 size: 14 residues. Per the germline V gene, CDR1 is LNHDA and CDR2 is SQIVND (reference sequence). The junction had 11 bases not matched to a gene; V was cut back by 4 bases and J by 10 bases. In DNA form, the CDR3 reads TGTGCCAGTAGTACAAATAGGAGGACAGGGAGAGCTTTCTTT. Residues: CASSTNRRTGRAFF.

This chain links TRBV28 with TRBJ2-2; no firm D call. The CDR3 length is 13 residues. V gave up 7 bases and J gave up 4 bases, with 10 bases separating them. Germline V lookup: CDR1 MDHEN, CDR2 SYDVKM. CDR3 sequence reads: CASKGRRTGELFF. In nucleotides, the CDR3 is TGTGCCAGCAAGGGCCGCCGCACCGGGGAGCTGTTTTTT.

This chain uses TRBV2 with TRBJ1-5, with no clear D. Germline V gene data show CDR1 as SNHLY and CDR2 as FYNNEI. V shed 8 bases and J shed 0 bases, with 5 bases lying between them. This CDR3 is 12 amino acids long. The CDR3 sequence: CASQYSNQPQHF. CDR3 sequence (DNA): TGTGCCAGCCAGTATAGCAATCAGCCCCAGCATTTT. Filled out from reference TRBV2 and TRBJ1-5, the complete variable domain reads EPEVTQTPSHQVTQMGQEVILRCVPISNHLYFYWYRQILGQKVEFLVSFYNNEISEKSEIFDDQFSVERPDGSNFTLKIRSTKLEDSAMYFCASQYSNQPQHFGDGTRLSIL.

The chain links TRBV2 to TRBJ2-5, with D maybe TRBD1 (5 bases). Looked up from germline, CDR1 is SNHLY and CDR2 is FYNNEI. Trimming cost V 2 bases and J 2 bases, with 9 bases left between them. This CDR3 is built from 14 residues. The CDR3 DNA reads TGTGCCAGCAGTGAAAGGGGCCTTCAAGAGACCCAGTACTTC. Protein: CASSERGLQETQYF.

The chain carries TRBV7-9 and TRBJ2-1, with a tentative D call TRBD2 (6 bases). The CDR3 sequence is 16 residues long. Trimming stripped 0 bases from V and 2 bases from J, with 11 bases between. From germline, CDR1 is SEHNR and CDR2 FQNEAQ (reference sequence). In nucleotides, the CDR3 is TGTGCCAGCAGCTTAGCGGGACGGGGGACCTACAATGAGCAGTTCTTC. Residues: CASSLAGRGTYNEQFF.

The chain links TRBV6-1 to TRBJ1-5; 9 nucleotides match TRBD1. The V gene's germline CDR1 is MNHNS and CDR2 SASEGT. V lost 2 bases to trimming and J lost 7 bases; unmatched junction nucleotides: 9. The length of the CDR3 is 16 residues. The DNA for the CDR3 is TGTGCCAGCAGTGAAATGGGGACAGGGTTGGGACAGCCCCAGCATTTT. The encoded protein is CASSEMGTGLGQPQHF.

V and J are TRBV6-6 and TRBJ2-7; TRBD1 agrees at 9 bases. V was pared by 4 bases and J by 4 bases, with 8 bases of the junction left unmatched. This CDR3 contains 15 residues. Germline CDR1 MNHNY, CDR2 SVGAGI (reference sequence). For the CDR3, the DNA is TGTGCCAGCAGTTGGCCGGGACAGGGTGCATACGAGCAGTACTTC. As protein: CASSWPGQGAYEQYF.

The chain combines TRBV5-4 with TRBJ2-5, with a tentative D call TRBD2 (5 bases). The CDR3 has 14 residues. The V and J ends lost 4 bases and 1 base respectively, with 11 bases between them. From germline, CDR1 is SGHNT and CDR2 YYREEE (reference sequence). CDR3 amino acids: CASSRGSGQETQYF. For the CDR3, the DNA is TGTGCCAGCAGCCGAGGAAGCGGCCAAGAGACCCAGTACTTC.

The chain links TRBV19 to TRBJ2-5; D not resolved. Trimming took off 1 base at V and 5 bases at J, with 11 bases between the two ends. Germline V gene data show CDR1 as LNHDA and CDR2 as SQIVND (reference sequence). There are 14 residues in the CDR3. This CDR3 is CASSIVASWETQYF. For the CDR3, the DNA is TGTGCCAGTAGTATAGTAGCTAGTTGGGAGACCCAGTACTTC.

J is TRBJ2-3 and V is TRBV7-3, with 13 bases matching TRBD2. Looked up from germline, CDR1 is SGHTA and CDR2 is FQGTGA. The CDR3 has 16 residues. V gave up 3 bases and J gave up 3 bases; unmatched junction bases: 3. For the CDR3, the DNA is TGTGCCAGCAGCTTGACTAGCGGGGGGACTACAGATACGCAGTATTTT. It yields the protein CASSLTSGGTTDTQYF.

The V gene is TRBV7-9, the J gene TRBJ2-5, with D unresolved. The CDR3 totals 16 residues. V lost 4 bases to trimming and J lost 1 base, with 16 bases between them. Germline V gene lookup returns CDR1 SEHNR and CDR2 FQNEAQ (reference sequence). The CDR3 spells CASSSRTSAIQETQYF. The CDR3 DNA sequence: TGTGCCAGCAGCTCACGGACGAGCGCAATCCAAGAGACCCAGTACTTC.

The chain has TRBV3-1 (or the pseudogene TRBV3-2) and TRBJ1-5; D is ambiguous. Germline V gives CDR1 LGHDT, CDR2 YNNKEL (reference sequence). Trimming shortened V by 1 base and J by 2 bases, and 9 bases separated the two germline ends. There are 15 residues in the CDR3. In nucleotides, the CDR3 is TGTGCCAGCAGCCAAGGGGCAGATCGCAATCAGCCCCAGCATTTT. Translated, it gives CASSQGADRNQPQHF.

The genes are TRBV3-1 (or the pseudogene TRBV3-2) and TRBJ1-2, with 7 bases fitting TRBD1. V gave up 4 bases and J gave up 8 bases; unmatched junction bases: 7. Germline values: CDR1 LGHDT, CDR2 YNNKEL (reference sequence). The CDR3 spans 13 residues. The CDR3 loop is CASSLNRGRGYTF. The CDR3 region has the DNA TGTGCCAGCAGCCTCAACAGGGGTAGAGGCTACACCTTC.

A few counts support this clone. V usage is TRBV10-3 and J usage is TRBJ2-2, with D unresolved. The CDR3 runs to 15 residues. The germline V and J ends were trimmed by 3 bases and 1 base, with 9 bases remaining between them. In germline, CDR1 is ENHRY, CDR2 SYGVKD. CDR3 bases: TGTGCCATCAGTGATTGGTCAGGGAACACCGGGGAGCTGTTTTTT. Protein: CAISDWSGNTGELFF.

This sequence joins TRBV30 and TRBJ1-5, with 12 bases aligning to TRBD1. Germline CDR1 and CDR2: GTSNPN and SVGIG (reference sequence). Trimming removed 3 bases from V and 7 bases from J; junction bases left unmatched: 4. The CDR3 is 14 residues long. CDR3 protein: CAWRGTGGFQPQHF. For the CDR3, the DNA is TGTGCCTGGAGGGGGACAGGGGGCTTCCAGCCCCAGCATTTT. The variable domain in full, completed from reference TRBV30 and TRBJ1-5, reads SQTIHQWPATLVQPVGSPLSLECTVEGTSNPNLYWYRQAAGRGLQLLFYSVGIGQISSEVPQNLSASRPQDRQFILSSKKLLLSDSGFYLCAWRGTGGFQPQHFGDGTRLSIL.

The V and J genes are TRBV28 and TRBJ2-2, with 8 bases fitting TRBD2. CDR1 is MDHEN, CDR2 SYDVKM, per germline. With 3 bases clipped from V and 7 bases from J, the junction kept 13 bases outside the gene matches. This CDR3 has 17 residues. CDR3 protein: CASSFGLSGRLGGELFF. The CDR3 DNA reads TGTGCCAGCAGTTTTGGTCTAAGCGGGAGACTTGGCGGGGAGCTGTTTTTT.

The chain links TRBV6-1 to TRBJ2-7; maybe TRBD2 (5 bases). With 5 bases removed from V and 4 bases from J, the gap between germline ends came to 9 bases. Germline-derived CDR1 and CDR2 are MNHNS and SASEGT. The CDR3 loop spans 12 amino acids. The DNA for the CDR3 is TGTGCCAGCAGTACGGACTTTTACGAGCAGTACTTC. Translation: CASSTDFYEQYF.

The table lists this clone with a count of one. This chain connects TRBV5-1 to TRBJ2-5; the D gene is possibly TRBD1 (6 bases). Germline V gene data show CDR1 as SGHRS and CDR2 as YFSETQ. The CDR3 consists of 14 residues. Trimming stripped 2 bases from V and 4 bases from J, with 12 bases between. The CDR3 bases are TGCGCCAGCAGCTTACCACAGGGAACAGAGACCCAGTACTTC. This codes for CASSLPQGTETQYF.

This clone was found once. DNA for the CDR3: TGTGCCAGCAGTCGGACGGGACAGGCGAACTCATATGAAAAACTGTTTTTT. Protein: CASSRTGQANSYEKLFF. V is TRBV6-6 and J is TRBJ1-4; 8 nucleotides align to TRBD1. The CDR3 totals 17 residues. The trim removed 5 bases at V and 6 bases at J, leaving 14 bases unmatched. Germline lookup yields CDR1 MNHNY and CDR2 SVGAGI (reference sequence).

V is TRBV6-5 and J is TRBJ2-7, with D hard to call. The CDR3 extends over 14 amino acids. V was cut by 6 bases and J by 5 bases, with 17 bases left in between. The germline CDR1 and CDR2 sequences are MNHEY and SVGAGI. Here the CDR3 reads CASSPSNPGNEQYV. CDR3 DNA sequence: TGTGCCAGCAGCCCCTCCAATCCTGGGAACGAGCAGTACGTC.

J is TRBJ2-1 and V is TRBV6-5; 10 nucleotides line up with TRBD1. The germline V gene encodes CDR1 MNHEY and CDR2 SVGAGI. Trimming cost V 3 bases and J 4 bases; bases outside gene matches: 6. CDR3 length: 16 amino acids. The CDR3 nucleotides read TGTGCCAGCAGTTATGAGGGGACAGGGGAGTACAATGAGCAGTTCTTC. It specifies CASSYEGTGEYNEQFF.